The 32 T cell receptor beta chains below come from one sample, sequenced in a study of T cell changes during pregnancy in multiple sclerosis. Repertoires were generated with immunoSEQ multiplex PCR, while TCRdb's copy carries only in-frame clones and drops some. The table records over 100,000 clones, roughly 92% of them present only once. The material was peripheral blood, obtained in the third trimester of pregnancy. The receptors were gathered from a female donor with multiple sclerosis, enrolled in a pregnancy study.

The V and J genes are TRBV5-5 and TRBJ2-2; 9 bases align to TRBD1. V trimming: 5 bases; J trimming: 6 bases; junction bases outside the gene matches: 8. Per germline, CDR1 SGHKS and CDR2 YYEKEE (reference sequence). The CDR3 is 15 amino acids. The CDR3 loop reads CASSSQGAISGELFF. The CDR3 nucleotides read TGTGCCAGCAGTTCACAGGGGGCTATCTCCGGGGAGCTGTTTTTT.

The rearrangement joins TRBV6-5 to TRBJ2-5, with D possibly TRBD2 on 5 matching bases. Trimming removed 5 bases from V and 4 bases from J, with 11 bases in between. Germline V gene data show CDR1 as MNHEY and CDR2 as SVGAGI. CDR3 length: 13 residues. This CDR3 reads CASSLYRGETQYF. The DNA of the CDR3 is TGTGCCAGCAGTCTCTACCGGGGAGAGACCCAGTACTTC.

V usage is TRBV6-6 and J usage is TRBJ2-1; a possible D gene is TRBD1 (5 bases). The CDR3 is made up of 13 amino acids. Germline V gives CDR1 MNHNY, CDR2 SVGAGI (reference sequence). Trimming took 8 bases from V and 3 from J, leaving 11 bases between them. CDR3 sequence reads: CASGSGNYNEQFF. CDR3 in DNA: TGTGCCAGCGGCTCAGGGAACTACAATGAGCAGTTCTTC.

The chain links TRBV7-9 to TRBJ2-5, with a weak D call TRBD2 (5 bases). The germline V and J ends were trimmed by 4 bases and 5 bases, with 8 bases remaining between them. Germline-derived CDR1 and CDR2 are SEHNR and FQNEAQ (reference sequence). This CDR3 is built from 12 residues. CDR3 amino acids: CASSSRGETQYF. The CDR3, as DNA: TGTGCCAGCAGCTCGCGCGGGGAGACCCAGTACTTC.

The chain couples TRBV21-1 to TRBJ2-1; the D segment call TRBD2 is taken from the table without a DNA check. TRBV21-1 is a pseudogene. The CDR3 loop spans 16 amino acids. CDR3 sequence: CASINRGVGTYNEQFF. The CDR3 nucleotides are TGTGCCAGCATTAACCGGGGGGTGGGTACCTACAATGAGCAGTTCTTC.

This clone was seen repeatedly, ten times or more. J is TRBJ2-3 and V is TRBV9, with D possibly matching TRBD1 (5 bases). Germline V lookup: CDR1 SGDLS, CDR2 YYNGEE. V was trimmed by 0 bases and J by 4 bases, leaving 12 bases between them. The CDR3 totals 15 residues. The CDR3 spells CASSVAGRGADTQYF. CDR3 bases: TGTGCCAGCAGCGTAGCGGGTAGGGGTGCAGATACGCAGTATTTT. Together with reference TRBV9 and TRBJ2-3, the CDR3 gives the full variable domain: DSGVTQTPKHLITATGQRVTLRCSPRSGDLSVYWYQQSLDQGLQFLIQYYNGEERAKGNILERFSAQQFPDLHSELNLSSLELGDSALYFCASSVAGRGADTQYFGPGTRLTVL.

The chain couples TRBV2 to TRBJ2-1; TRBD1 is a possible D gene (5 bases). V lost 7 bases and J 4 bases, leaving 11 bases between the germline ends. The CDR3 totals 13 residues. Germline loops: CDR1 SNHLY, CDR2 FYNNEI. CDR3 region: CASKPDSYNEQFF. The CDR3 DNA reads TGTGCCAGCAAACCTGACAGTTACAATGAGCAGTTCTTC.

This chain's CDR3 is CASRGSTSPYEQYF. In nucleotides, the CDR3 is TGTGCCAGCAGAGGGTCGACTAGTCCCTACGAGCAGTACTTC. The chain uses TRBV27 and TRBJ2-7; D is perhaps TRBD2 (6 bases). Trimming took off 6 bases at V and 2 bases at J, with 14 bases between the two ends. The CDR3 runs 14 residues. Germline lookup yields CDR1 MNHEY and CDR2 SMNVEV (reference sequence).

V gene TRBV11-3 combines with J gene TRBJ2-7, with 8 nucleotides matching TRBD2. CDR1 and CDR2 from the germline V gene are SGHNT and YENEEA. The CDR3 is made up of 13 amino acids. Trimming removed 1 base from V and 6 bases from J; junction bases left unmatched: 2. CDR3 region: CASSLGTSTEQYF. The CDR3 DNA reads TGTGCCAGCAGCTTAGGGACTAGCACCGAGCAGTACTTC.

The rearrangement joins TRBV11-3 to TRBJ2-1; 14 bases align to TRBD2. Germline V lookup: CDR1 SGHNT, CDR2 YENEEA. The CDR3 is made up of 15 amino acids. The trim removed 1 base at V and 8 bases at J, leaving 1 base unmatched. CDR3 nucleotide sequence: TGTGCCAGCAGCTTAGGGACTAGCGGGAGGTATGAGCAGTTCTTC. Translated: CASSLGTSGRYEQFF. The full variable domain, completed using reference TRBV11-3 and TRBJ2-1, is EAGVVQSPRYKIIEKKQPVAFWCNPISGHNTLYWYLQNLGQGPELLIRYENEEAVDDSQLPKDRFSAERLKGVDSTLKIQPAELGDSAVYLCASSLGTSGRYEQFFGPGTRLTVL.

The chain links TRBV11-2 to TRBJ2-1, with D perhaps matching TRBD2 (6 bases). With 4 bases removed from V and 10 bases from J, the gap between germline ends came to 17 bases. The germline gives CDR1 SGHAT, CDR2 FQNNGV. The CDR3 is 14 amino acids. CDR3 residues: CASSSGVSRREQFF. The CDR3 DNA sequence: TGTGCCAGCAGCTCGGGGGTGTCCCGGAGGGAGCAGTTCTTC.

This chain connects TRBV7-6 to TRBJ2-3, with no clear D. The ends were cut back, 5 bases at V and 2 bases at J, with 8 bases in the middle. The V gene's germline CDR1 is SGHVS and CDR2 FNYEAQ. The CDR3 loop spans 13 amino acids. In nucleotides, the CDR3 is TGTGCCAGCAGCCTTAGACTCACAGATACGCAGTATTTT. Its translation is CASSLRLTDTQYF.

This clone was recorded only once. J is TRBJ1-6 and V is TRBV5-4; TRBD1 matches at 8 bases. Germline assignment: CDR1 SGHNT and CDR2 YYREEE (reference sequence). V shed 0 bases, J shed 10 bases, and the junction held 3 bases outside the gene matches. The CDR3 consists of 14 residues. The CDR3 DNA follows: TGTGCCAGCAGCTTGGAACAGGGGGGCTCACCCCTCCACTTT. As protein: CASSLEQGGSPLHF.

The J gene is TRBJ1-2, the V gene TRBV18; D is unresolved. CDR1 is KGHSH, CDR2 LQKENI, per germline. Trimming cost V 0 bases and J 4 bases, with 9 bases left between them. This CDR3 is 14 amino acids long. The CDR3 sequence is CASSPPAGGYGYTF. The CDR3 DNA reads TGTGCCAGCTCACCACCGGCAGGAGGCTATGGCTACACCTTC.

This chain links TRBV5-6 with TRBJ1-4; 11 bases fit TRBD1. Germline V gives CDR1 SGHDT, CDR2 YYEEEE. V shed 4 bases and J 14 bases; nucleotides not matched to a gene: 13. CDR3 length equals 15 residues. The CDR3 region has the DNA TGTGCCAGCAGCCGACGGACAGGGGGCCCGGAGTGGCTGTTTTTT. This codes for CASSRRTGGPEWLFF.

The DNA of the CDR3 is TGCGCCAGCAGCCTTAGGGAGGGCGGCGAGCAGTACTTC. Protein sequence: CASSLREGGEQYF. This chain links TRBV5-1 with TRBJ2-7; TRBD2 matches at 7 bases. This CDR3 region has 13 residues. Per germline, CDR1 SGHRS and CDR2 YFSETQ. V trimming: 4 bases; J trimming: 6 bases; junction bases outside the gene matches: 7.

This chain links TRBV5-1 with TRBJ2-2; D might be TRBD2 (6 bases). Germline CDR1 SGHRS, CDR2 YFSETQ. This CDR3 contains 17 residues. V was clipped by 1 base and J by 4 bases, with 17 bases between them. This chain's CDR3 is CASSLTGREGSTGELFF. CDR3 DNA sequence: TGCGCCAGCAGCTTGACCGGGAGAGAGGGGAGCACCGGGGAGCTGTTTTTT. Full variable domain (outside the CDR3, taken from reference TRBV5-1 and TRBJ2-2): KAGVTQTPRYLIKTRGQQVTLSCSPISGHRSVSWYQQTPGQGLQFLFEYFSETQRNKGNFPGRFSGRQFSNSRSEMNVSTLELGDSALYLCASSLTGREGSTGELFFGEGSRLTVL.

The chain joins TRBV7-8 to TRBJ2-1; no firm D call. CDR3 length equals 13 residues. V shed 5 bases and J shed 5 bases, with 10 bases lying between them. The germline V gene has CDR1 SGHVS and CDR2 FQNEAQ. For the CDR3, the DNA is TGTGCCAGCAGCGACCTTACAGACAATGAGCAGTTCTTC. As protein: CASSDLTDNEQFF.

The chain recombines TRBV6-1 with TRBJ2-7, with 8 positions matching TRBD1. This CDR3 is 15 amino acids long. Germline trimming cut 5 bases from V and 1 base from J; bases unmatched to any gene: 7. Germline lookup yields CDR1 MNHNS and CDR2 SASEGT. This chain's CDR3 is CASSFLDRASYEQYF. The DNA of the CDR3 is TGTGCCAGCAGTTTCCTGGACAGGGCTTCCTACGAGCAGTACTTC.

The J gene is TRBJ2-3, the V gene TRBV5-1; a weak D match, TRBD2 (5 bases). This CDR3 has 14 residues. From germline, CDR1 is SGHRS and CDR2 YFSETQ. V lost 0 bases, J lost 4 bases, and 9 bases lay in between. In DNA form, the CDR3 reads TGCGCCAGCAGCTTGGGGGCGCGGGCAGATACGCAGTATTTT. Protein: CASSLGARADTQYF.

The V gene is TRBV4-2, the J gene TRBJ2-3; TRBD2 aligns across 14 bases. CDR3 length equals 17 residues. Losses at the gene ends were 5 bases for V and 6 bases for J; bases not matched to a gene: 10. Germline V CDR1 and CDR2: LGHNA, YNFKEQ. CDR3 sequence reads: CASSSRPGLAGADTQYF. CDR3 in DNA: TGTGCCAGCAGCTCTCGCCCGGGACTAGCGGGAGCGGATACGCAGTATTTT.

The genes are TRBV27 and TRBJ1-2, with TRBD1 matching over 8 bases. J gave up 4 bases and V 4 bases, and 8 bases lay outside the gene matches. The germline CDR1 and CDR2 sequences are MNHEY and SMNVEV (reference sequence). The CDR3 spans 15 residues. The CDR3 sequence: CASSSKPGQGYGYTF. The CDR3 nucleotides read TGTGCCAGCAGTTCTAAGCCCGGACAGGGCTATGGCTACACCTTC.

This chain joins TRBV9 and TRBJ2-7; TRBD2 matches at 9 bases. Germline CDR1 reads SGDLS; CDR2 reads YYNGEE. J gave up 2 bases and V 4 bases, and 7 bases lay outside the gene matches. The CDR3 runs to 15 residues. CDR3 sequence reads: CASSPRLADPYEQYF. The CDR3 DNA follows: TGTGCCAGCAGCCCGAGACTAGCGGACCCCTACGAGCAGTACTTC.

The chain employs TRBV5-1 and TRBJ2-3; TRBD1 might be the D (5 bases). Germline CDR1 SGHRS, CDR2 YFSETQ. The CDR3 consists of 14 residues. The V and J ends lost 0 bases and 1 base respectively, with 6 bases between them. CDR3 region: CASSLGGGTDTQYF. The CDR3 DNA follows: TGCGCCAGCAGCTTGGGGGGCGGCACAGATACGCAGTATTTT.

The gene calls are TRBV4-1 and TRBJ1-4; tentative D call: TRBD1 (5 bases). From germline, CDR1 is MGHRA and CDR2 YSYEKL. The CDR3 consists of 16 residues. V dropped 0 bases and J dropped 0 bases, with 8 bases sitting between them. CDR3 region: CASSQERGPTNEKLFF. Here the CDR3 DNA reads TGCGCCAGCAGCCAAGAGCGGGGACCAACTAATGAAAAACTGTTTTTT.

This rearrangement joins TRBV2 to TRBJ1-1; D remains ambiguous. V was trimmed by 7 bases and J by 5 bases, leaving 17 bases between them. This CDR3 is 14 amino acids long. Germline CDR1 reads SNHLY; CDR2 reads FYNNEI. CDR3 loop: CASTPFRGVTEAFF. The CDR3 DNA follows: TGTGCCAGCACCCCGTTTCGTGGAGTGACTGAAGCTTTCTTT.

The CDR3 protein is CASSLARNTEAFF. In DNA form, the CDR3 reads TGTGCCAGCAGCTTAGCCAGGAACACTGAAGCTTTCTTT. The V call is TRBV6-6, the J call TRBJ1-1; no reliable D call. CDR3 length: 13 residues. Trimming pared 6 bases from V and 1 base from J, leaving 9 bases between. Germline CDR1 and CDR2: MNHNY and SVGAGI (reference sequence).

In DNA form, the CDR3 reads TGTGCCAGCAGCCTCCAATACCGGAACCTAGCGGGAGATGTAAATGAGCAGTTCTTC. Protein sequence: CASSLQYRNLAGDVNEQFF. The V call is TRBV13, the J call TRBJ2-1, with 10 bases lining up with TRBD2. CDR1 is PRHDT and CDR2 is FYEKMQ in the germline V gene (reference sequence). The trim removed 5 bases at V and 7 bases at J, leaving 20 bases unmatched. This CDR3 has 19 residues.

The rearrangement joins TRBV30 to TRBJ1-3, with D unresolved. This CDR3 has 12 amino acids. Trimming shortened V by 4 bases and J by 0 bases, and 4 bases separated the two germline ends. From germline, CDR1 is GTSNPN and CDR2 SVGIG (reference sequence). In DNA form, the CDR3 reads TGTGCCTGGACCCGCTCTGGAAACACCATATATTTT. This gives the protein CAWTRSGNTIYF.

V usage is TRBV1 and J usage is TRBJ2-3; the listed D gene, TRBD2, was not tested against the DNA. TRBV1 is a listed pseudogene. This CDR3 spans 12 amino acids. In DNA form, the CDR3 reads TGCACCAGCAGCCAAGGGAGGGATACGCAGTATTTT. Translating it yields CTSSQGRDTQYF.

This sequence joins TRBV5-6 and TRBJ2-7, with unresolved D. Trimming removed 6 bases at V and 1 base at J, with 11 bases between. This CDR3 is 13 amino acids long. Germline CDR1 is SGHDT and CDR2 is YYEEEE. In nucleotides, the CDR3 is TGTGCCAGCACTGGCAGTCTGTCCTACGAGCAGTACTTC. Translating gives CASTGSLSYEQYF.

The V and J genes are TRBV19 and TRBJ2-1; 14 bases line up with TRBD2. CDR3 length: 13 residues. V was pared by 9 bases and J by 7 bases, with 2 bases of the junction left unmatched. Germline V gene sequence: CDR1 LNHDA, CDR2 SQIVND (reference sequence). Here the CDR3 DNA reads TGTGCCAGCGGACTAGCGGGGGGTAATGAGCAGTTCTTC. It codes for CASGLAGGNEQFF.